Detailed here is one T cell receptor (beta chain). As yet, its antigen is unknown. This may arise from a read error, as a much more abundant clone is one base away. The data were taken from a study of T cells in Graves' hyperthyroidism and ophthalmopathy. Whole-study results and caveats: Most thyroid clonotypes expanded above 0.001 were also detected in blood.

Germline CDR1 reads SGHRS; CDR2 reads YFSETQ. The CDR3 is made up of 14 amino acids. TCR beta CDR3 regions were amplified from RNA transcripts. First-round RT-PCR targeting the TCR CDR3 was performed with the HTBI primer set. A single record per CDR3 protein comes from TCRdb applying MiXCR to the multiplex PCR reads. The sample yields 200,000 to 250,000 distinct CDR3 sequences, 15% to 20% seen once. The specimen was blood. The receptor comes from a young woman with Graves' ophthalmopathy. This chain joins TRBV5-1 and TRBJ2-3; the D is unclear. As DNA, the CDR3 is TGCGCCGGCAGCTTGGCAAGACTCCAGGATACGCAGTATTTT. This codes for CAGSLARLQDTQYF.